The entry below gives a single T cell receptor (beta chain) sequence along with its context. This clonotype showed up just a few times. The antigen it recognizes is unknown. No qualities accompany the bases; no much larger clone lies one base away. Each patient had bone marrow sampled at the time of active disease. Isolation of bone marrow mononuclear cells was performed by Ficoll-Hypaque density gradient centrifugation. CD138-negative cells were obtained by negative selection after labeling with CD138 magnetic microbeads on a MACS separator, removing myeloma plasma cells. The purity of the isolated cells was checked by flow cytometry with CD138 antibodies on an Attune NxT. TRIzol reagent was used to extract total RNA, and a NanoDrop spectrophotometer was used to quantify the extracted RNA. Paired RNA-seq and IR-seq were performed on the CD138-negative bone marrow sample of each patient. The Immunoverse kit was used to build TCR libraries from roughly 370 ng RNA, with molecular barcoded adaptors covering alpha/delta and beta/gamma chains. The same RNA used for transcriptome sequencing was used for TCR library preparation. Sequencing of the TCR libraries was done on an Illumina HiSeq 4000 with 2 x 150 cycles. As for how the authors treated the data: MiXCR aligned TCR reads to human V, D, J and C references and assembled the aligned reads into CDR3 clonotypes, with quality filtering and error correction included. Clonotype counts and gene usage diversity were analyzed with the tcR package in R. For inspection of raw mapping reads, RNA-seq reads were mapped by STAR aligner version 2.5.3a onto GRCh37 of the human genome. To test the effect of sequencing depth on detected clonotypes, IR-seq fastq files were randomly downsampled using Seqtk 1.3. Using fastp trimming at Q25 and MiXCR clonotype assembly, TCRdb reanalyzed the public sequencing data and kept in-frame beta chains. Every distinct CDR3 protein forms one entry, paired with its most common genes and DNA. The V and J calls reflect TCRdb's pipeline rather than the authors' work. Present in this sample are tens of thousands of distinct CDR3 sequences, roughly a fifth of which were seen just once. Roughly two fifths of the sample comes from the top ten.

V ends up 0 bases short and J 1 base short, with an unmatched junction base count of 1. Reading from cysteine to phenylalanine, the CDR3 counts 17 amino acids. The sequence is cut down to CDR3 DNA, 51 bases in frame from base 1. The germline V gene (reference sequence) gives CDR1 as SGHNT and CDR2 as YYREEE. The data belong to a study of read filtering for tumor transcriptome and immune sequencing (dated by TCRdb to about 2020). Regarding the research as a whole: The cohort was composed of approximately 17 male and roughly 13 female patients, with a mean age of around 66 years and an age range of roughly 45 to 90. After DNase treatment, whole-transcriptome libraries were prepared with the TruSeq RNA Access Library Prep Kit. The study compared TCR repertoires from targeted immune repertoire sequencing and bulk whole-transcriptome sequencing run on the same bone marrow samples. By revised international staging, fewer than ten patients were R-ISS I, 15 to 20 were R-ISS II and roughly 7 were R-ISS III. One main goal was a read-filtering strategy for immune repertoire data, in particular deciding whether clonotypes backed by only one read should be removed. Per sample, about 4.05 to 10.27 million TCR-region mapped reads were obtained with IR-seq, compared with only about 80 to 1,400 with RNA-seq.

Summary of the overall study and its limitations: Clonotypes were captured by IR-seq at much higher depth and more reliably than by RNA-seq, and smaller IR-seq throughput was sufficient for identification of most shared clonotypes. Rather than purified T cells, the sorted CD138-negative fraction was a mixed bone marrow immune population. The correlation between IR-seq and RNA-seq shared clonotype proportions was increased by removal of single-read clonotypes. Single-read clonotypes made up roughly 81% of clonotypes but about 3.2% of total reads in IR-seq, and approximately 73% of clonotypes and about 45% of reads in RNA-seq.

The receptor was isolated from a donor aged 40 or older with multiple myeloma. The rearranged segments are TRBV5-4 and TRBJ2-2; 12 bases in between match TRBD2. The sequenced sample consisted of a population of CD138-negative cells sorted from bone marrow. In the paper's terms, the cell subset or site label means: bone marrow mononuclear cells depleted of CD138+ plasma/myeloma cells by negative magnetic selection. This receptor has the CDR3 CASSLATSGRNTGELFF. The nucleotides are TGTGCCAGCAGCTTGGCGACTAGCGGGAGGAACACCGGGGAGCTGTTTTTT.